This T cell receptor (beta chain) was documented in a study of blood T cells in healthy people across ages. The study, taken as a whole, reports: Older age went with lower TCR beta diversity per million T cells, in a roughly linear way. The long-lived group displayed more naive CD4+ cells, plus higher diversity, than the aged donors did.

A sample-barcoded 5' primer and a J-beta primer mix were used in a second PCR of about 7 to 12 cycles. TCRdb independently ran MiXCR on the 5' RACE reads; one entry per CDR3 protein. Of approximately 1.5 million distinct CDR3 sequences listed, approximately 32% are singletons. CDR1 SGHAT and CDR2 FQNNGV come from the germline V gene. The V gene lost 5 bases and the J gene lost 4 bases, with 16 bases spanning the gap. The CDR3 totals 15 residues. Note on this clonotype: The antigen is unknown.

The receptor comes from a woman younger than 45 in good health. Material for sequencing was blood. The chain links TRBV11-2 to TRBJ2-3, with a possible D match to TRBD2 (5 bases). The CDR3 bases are TGTGCCAGCAGCCCCAATTGGGAGAGGGCAGATACGCAGTATTTT. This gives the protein CASSPNWERADTQYF.